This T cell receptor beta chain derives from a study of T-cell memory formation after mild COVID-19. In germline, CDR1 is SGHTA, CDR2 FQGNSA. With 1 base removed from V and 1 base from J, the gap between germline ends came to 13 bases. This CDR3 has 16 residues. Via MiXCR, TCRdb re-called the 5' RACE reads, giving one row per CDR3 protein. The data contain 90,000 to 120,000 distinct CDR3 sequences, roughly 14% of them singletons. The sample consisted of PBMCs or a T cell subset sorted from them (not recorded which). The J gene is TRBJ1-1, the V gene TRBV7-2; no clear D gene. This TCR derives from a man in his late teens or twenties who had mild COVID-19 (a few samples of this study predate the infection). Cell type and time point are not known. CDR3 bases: TGTGCCAGCAGCTTAGTGGCCAGCTCTTCGAACACTGAAGCTTTCTTT. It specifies CASSLVASSSNTEAFF.